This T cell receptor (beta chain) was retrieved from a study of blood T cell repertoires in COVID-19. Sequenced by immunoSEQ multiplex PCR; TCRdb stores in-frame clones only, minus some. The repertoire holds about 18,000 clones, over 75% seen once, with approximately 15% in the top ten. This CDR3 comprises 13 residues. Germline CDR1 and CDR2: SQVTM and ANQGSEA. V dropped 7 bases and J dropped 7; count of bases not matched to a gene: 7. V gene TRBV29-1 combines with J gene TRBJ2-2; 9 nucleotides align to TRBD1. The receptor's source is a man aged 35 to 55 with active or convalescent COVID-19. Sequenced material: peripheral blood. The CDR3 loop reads CSAGQGYSGELFF. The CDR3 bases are TGCAGCGCGGGACAGGGCTACAGCGGGGAGCTGTTTTTT.